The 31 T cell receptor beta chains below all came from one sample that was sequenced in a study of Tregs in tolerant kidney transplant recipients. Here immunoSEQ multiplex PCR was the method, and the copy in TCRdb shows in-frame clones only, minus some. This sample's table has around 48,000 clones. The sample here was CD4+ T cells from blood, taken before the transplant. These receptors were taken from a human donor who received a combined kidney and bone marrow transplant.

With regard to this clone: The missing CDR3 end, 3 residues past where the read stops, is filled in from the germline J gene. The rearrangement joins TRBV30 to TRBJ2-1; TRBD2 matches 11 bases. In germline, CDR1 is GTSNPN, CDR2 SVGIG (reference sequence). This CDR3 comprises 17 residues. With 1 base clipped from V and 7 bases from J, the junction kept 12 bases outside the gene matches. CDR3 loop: CAWSAATSGNSGNEQFF. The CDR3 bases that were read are TGTGCCTGGAGTGCCGCGACTAGCGGGAATAGCGGGAATGAG.

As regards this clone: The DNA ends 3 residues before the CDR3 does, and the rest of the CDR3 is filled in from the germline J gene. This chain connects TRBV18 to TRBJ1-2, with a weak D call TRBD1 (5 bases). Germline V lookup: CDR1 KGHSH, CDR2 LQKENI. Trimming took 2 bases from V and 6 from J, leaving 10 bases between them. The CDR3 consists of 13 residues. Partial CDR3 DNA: TGTGCCAGCTCACCAGGGGCAGTGGATGGC. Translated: CASSPGAVDG. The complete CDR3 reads CASSPGAVDGYTF.

The CDR3 DNA, read in part, is TGTGCCAGTACCAGGGGCGGCAACAATGAG. Its translation: CASTRGGNNE. The full CDR3 sequence reads CASTRGGNNEQFF. The chain combines TRBV19 with TRBJ2-1; D possibly corresponds to TRBD1 (6 bases). With the read ending 3 residues before the CDR3 end, the germline J gene is used to fill in that end. Germline V lookup: CDR1 LNHDA, CDR2 SQIVND (reference sequence). With 7 bases removed from V and 5 bases from J, the gap between germline ends came to 12 bases. The CDR3 length is 13 residues.

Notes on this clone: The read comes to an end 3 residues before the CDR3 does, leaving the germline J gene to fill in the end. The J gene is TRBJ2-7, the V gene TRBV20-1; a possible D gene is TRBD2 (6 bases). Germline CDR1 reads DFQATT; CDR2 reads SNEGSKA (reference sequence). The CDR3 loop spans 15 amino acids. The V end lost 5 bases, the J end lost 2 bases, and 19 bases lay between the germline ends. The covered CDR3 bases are TGCAGTGCTCCATCTTCCGGGACTTCTACCTACGAG. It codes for CSAPSSGTSTYE. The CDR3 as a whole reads CSAPSSGTSTYEQYF.

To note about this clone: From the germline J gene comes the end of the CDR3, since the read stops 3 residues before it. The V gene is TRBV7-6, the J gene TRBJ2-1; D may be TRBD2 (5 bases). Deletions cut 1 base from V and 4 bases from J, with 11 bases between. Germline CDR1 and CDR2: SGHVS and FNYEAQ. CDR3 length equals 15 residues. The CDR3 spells CASSLDVGGYNEQFF. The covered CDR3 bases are TGTGCCAGCAGCTTAGATGTGGGCGGGTACAATGAG. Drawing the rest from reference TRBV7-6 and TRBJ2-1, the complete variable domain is GAGVSQSPRYKVTKRGQDVALRCDPISGHVSLYWYRQALGQGPEFLTYFNYEAQQDKSGLPNDRFSAERPEGSISTLTIQRTEQRDSAMYRCASSLDVGGYNEQFFGPGTRLTVL.

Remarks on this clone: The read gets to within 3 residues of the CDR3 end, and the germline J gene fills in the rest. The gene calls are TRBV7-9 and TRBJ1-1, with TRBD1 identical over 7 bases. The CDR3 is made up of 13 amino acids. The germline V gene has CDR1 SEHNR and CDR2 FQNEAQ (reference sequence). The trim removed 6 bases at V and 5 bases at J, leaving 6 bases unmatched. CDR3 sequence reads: CASSWDSKTEAFF. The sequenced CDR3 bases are TGTGCCAGCAGTTGGGACAGCAAGACTGAA.

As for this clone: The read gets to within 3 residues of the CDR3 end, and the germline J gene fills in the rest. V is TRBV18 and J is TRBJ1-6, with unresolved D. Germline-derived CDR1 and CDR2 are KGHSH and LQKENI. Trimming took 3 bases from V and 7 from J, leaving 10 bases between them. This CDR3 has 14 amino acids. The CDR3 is CASSPRSGNSPLHF. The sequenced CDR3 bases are TGTGCCAGCTCACCCCGATCGGGGAATTCACCC.

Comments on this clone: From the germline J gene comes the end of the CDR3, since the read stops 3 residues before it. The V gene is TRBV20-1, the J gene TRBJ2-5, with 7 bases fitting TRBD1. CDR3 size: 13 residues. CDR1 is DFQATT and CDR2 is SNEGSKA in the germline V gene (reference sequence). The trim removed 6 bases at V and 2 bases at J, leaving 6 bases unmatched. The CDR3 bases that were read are TGCAGTGCCCCCCGGGGACAGCAAGAGACC. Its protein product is CSAPRGQQET. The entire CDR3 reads CSAPRGQQETQYF.

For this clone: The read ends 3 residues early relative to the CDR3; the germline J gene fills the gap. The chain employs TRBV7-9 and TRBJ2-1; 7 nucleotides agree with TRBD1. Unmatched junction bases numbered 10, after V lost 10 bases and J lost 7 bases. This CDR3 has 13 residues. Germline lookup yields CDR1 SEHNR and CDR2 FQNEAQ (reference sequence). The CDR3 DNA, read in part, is TGTGCCACCAAATCGACAGGGATAAATGAG. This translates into CATKSTGINE. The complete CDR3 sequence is CATKSTGINEQFF. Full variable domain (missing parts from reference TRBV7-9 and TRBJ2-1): DTGVSQNPRHKITKRGQNVTFRCDPISEHNRLYWYRQTLGQGPEFLTYFQNEAQLEKSRLLSDRFSAERPKGSFSTLEIQRTEQGDSAMYLCATKSTGINEQFFGPGTRLTVL.

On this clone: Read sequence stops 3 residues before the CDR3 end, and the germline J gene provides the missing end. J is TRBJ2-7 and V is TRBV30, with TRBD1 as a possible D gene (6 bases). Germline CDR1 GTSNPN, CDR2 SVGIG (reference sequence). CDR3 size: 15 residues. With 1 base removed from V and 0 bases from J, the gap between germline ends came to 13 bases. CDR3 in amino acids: CAWSGDRMSSYEQYF. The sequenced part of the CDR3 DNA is TGTGCCTGGAGTGGAGACAGGATGAGCTCCTACGAG.

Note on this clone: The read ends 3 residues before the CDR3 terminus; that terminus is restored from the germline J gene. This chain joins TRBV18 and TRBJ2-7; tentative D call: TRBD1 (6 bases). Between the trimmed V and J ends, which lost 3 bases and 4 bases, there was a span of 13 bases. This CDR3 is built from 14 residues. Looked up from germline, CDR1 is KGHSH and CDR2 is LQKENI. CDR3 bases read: TGTGCCAGCTCACCCCCGGGACAACCTTACGAG. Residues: CASSPPGQPYE. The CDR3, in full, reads CASSPPGQPYEQYF.

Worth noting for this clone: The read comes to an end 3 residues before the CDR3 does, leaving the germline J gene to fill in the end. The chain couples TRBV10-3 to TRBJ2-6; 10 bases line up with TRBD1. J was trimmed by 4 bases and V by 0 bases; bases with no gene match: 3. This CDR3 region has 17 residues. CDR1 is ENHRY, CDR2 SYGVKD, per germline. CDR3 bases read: TGTGCCATCAGTGAGTCGACAGGGGGCGGGGGGGCCAACGTC. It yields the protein CAISESTGGGGANV. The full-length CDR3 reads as CAISESTGGGGANVLTF.

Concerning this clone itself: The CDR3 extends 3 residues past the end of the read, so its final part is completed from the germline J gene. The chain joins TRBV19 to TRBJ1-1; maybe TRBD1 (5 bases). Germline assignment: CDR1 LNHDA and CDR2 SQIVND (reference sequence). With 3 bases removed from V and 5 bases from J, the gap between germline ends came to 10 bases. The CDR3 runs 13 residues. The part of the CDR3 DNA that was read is TGTGCCAGTAGTATTTGGGGGGGGACTGAA. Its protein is CASSIWGGTE. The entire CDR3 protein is CASSIWGGTEAFF.

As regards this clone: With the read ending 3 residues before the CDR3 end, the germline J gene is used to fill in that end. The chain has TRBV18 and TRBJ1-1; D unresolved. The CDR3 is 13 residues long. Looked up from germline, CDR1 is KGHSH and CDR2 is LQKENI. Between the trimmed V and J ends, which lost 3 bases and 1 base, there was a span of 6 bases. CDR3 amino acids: CASSPYKNTEAFF. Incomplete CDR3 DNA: TGTGCCAGCTCACCGTACAAGAACACTGAA.

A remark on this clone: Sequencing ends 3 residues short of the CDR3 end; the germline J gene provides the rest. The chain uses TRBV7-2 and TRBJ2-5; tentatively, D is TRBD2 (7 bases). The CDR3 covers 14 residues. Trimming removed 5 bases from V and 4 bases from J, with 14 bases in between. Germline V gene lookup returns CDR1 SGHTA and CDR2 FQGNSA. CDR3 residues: CASSPRGGRETQYF. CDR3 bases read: TGTGCCAGCAGCCCTAGGGGGGGGAGAGAGACC.

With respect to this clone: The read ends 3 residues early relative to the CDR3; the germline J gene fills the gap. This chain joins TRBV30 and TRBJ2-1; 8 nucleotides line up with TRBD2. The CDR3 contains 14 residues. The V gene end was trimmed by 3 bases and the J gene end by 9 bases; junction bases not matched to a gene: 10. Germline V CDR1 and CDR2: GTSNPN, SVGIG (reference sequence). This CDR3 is CAWRYSGTFGEQFF. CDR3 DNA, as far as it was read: TGTGCCTGGAGGTATAGCGGGACATTTGGTGAG.

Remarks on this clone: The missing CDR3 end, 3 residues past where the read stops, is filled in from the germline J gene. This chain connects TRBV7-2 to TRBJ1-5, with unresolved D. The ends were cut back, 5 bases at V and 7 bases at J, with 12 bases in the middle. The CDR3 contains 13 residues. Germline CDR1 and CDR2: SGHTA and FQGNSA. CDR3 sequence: CASSPSLSQPQHF. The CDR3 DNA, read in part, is TGTGCCAGCAGCCCCTCTCTATCCCAGCCC. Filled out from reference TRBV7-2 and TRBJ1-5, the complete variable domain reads GAGVSQSPSNKVTEKGKDVELRCDPISGHTALYWYRQSLGQGLEFLIYFQGNSAPDKSGLPSDRFSAERTGGSVSTLTIQRTQQEDSAVYLCASSPSLSQPQHFGDGTRLSIL.

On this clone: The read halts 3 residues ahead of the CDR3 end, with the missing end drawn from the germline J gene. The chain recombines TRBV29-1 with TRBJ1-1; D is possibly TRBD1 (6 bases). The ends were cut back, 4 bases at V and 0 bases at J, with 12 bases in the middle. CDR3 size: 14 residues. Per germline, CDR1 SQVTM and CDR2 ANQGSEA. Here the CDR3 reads CSVASTGMNTEAFF. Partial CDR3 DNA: TGCAGCGTTGCTTCGACAGGTATGAACACTGAA. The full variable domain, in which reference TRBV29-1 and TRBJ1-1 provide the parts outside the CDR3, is SAVISQKPSRDICQRGTSLTIQCQVDSQVTMMFWYRQQPGQSLTLIATANQGSEATYESGFVIDKFPISRPNLTFSTLTVSNMSPEDSSIYLCSVASTGMNTEAFFGQGTRLTVV.

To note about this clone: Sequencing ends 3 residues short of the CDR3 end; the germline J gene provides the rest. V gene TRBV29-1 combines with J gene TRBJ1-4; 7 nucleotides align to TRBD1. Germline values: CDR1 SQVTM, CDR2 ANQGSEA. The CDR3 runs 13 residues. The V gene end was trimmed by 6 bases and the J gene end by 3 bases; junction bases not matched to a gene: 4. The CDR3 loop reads CSVADRPNEKLFF. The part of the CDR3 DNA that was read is TGCAGCGTCGCGGACAGGCCTAATGAAAAA.

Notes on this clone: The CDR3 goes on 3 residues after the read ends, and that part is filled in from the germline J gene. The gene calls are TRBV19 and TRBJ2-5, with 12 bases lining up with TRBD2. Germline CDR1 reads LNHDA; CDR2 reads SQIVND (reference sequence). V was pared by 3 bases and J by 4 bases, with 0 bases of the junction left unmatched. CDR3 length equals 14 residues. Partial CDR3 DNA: TGTGCCAGTAGTATGACTAGCGGGAGAGAGACC. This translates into CASSMTSGRET. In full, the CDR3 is CASSMTSGRETQYF. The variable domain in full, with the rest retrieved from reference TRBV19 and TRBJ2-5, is DGGITQSPKYLFRKEGQNVTLSCEQNLNHDAMYWYRQDPGQGLRLIYYSQIVNDFQKGDIAEGYSVSREKKESFPLTVTSAQKNPTAFYLCASSMTSGRETQYFGPGTRLLVL.

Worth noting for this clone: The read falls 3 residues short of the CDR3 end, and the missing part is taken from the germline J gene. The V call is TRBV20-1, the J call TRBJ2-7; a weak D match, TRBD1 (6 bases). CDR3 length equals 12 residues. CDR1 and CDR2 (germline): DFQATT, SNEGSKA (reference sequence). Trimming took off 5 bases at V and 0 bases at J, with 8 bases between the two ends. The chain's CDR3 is CSASTGSYEQYF. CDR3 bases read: TGCAGTGCTTCGACAGGCTCCTACGAG.

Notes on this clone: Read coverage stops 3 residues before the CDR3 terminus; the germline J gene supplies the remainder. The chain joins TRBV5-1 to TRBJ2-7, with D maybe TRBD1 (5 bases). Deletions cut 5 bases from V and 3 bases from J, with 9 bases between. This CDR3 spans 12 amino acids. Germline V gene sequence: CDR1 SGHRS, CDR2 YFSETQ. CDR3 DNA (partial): TGCGCCAGCAGTGGGCAGGGCTACGAG. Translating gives CASSGQGYE. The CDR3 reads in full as CASSGQGYEQYF. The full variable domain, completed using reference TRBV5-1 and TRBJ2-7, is KAGVTQTPRYLIKTRGQQVTLSCSPISGHRSVSWYQQTPGQGLQFLFEYFSETQRNKGNFPGRFSGRQFSNSRSEMNVSTLELGDSALYLCASSGQGYEQYFGPGTRLTVT.

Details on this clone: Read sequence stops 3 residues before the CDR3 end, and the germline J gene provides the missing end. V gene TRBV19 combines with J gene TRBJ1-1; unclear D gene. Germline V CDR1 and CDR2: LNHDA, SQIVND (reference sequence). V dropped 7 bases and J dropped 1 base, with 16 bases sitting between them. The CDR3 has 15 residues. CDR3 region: CASIFTWAGNTEAFF. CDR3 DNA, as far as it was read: TGTGCCAGTATCTTCACTTGGGCAGGGAACACTGAA.

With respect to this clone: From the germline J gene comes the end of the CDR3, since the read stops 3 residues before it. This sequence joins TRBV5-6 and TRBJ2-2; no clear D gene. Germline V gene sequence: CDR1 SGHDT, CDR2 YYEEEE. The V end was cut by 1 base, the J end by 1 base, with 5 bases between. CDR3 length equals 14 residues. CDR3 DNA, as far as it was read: TGTGCCAGCAGCTTGTGGCAGAACACCGGGGAG. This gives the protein CASSLWQNTGE. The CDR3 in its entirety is CASSLWQNTGELFF.

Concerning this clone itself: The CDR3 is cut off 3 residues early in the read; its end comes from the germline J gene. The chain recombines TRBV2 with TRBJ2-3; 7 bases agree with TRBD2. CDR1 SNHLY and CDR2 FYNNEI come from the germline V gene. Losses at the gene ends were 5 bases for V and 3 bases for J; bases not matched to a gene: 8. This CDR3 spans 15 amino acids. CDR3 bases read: TGTGCCAGCAGTCCAGCGGGACGGGGTACAGATACG. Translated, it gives CASSPAGRGTDT. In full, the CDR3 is CASSPAGRGTDTQYF.

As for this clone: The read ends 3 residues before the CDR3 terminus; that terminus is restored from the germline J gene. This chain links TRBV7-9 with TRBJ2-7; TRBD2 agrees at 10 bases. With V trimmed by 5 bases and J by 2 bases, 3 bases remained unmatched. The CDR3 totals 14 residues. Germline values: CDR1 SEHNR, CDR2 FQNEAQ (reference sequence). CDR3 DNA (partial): TGTGCCAGCAGCCGACTAGCGGGTACCTACGAG. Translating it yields CASSRLAGTYE. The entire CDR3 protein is CASSRLAGTYEQYF.

CDR3 bases read: TGTGCATCTAAGGGGGGGAGTGATGGCACAGATACG. This codes for CASKGGSDGTDT. The CDR3 in full is CASKGGSDGTDTQYF. This chain links TRBV19 with TRBJ2-3, with D perhaps matching TRBD2 (7 bases). Read data end 3 residues before the CDR3 end; the end is taken from the germline J gene. Per the germline V gene, CDR1 is LNHDA and CDR2 is SQIVND (reference sequence). This CDR3 is built from 15 residues.

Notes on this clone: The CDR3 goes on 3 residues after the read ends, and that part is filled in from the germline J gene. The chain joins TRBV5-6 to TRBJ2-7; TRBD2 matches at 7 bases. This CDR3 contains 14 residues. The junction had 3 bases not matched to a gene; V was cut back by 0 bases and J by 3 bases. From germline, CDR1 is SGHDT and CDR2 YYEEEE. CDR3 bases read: TGTGCCAGCAGCTTGGGCGGGAGTAGCTACGAG. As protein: CASSLGGSSYE. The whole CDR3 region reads CASSLGGSSYEQYF.

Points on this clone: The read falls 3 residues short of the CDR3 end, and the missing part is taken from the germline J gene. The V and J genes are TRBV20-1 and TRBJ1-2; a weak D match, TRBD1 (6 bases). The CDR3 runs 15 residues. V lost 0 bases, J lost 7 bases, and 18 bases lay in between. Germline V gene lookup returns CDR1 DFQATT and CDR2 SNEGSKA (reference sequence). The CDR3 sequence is CSARDSQGRSVGYTF. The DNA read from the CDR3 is TGCAGTGCTAGAGATTCACAGGGCAGGTCCGTTGGC.

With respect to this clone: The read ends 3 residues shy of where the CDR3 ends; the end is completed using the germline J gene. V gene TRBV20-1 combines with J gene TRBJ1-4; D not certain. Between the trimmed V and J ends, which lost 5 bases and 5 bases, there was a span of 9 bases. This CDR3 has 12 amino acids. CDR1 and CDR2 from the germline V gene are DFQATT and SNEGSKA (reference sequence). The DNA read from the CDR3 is TGCAGTGCTCGTAGAGCCAATGAAAAA. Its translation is CSARRANEK. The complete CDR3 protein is CSARRANEKLFF.

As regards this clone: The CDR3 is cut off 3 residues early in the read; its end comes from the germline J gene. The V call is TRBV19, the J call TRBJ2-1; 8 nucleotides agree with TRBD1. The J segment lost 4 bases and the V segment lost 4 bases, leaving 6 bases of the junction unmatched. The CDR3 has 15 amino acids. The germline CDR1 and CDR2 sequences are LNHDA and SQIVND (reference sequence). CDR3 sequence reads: CASSTKQGVYNEQFF. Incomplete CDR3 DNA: TGTGCCAGTAGTACCAAACAGGGGGTTTACAATGAG.